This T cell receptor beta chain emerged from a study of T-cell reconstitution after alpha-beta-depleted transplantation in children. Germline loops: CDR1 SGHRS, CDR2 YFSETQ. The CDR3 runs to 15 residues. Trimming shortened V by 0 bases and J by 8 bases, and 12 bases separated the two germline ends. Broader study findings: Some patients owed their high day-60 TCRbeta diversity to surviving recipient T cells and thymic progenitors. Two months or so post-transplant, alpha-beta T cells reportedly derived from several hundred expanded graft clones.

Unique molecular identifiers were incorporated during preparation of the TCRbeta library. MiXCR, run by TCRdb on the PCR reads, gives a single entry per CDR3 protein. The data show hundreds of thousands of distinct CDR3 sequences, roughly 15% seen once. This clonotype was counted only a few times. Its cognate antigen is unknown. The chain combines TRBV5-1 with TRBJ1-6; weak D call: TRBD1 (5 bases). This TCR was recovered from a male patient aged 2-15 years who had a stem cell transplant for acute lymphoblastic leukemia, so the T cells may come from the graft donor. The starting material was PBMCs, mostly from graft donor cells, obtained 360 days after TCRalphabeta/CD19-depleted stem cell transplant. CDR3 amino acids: CASSLETGGDSPLHF. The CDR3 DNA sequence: TGCGCCAGCAGCTTGGAAACGGGGGGTGATTCACCCCTCCACTTT. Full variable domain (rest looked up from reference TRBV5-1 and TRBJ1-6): KAGVTQTPRYLIKTRGQQVTLSCSPISGHRSVSWYQQTPGQGLQFLFEYFSETQRNKGNFPGRFSGRQFSNSRSEMNVSTLELGDSALYLCASSLETGGDSPLHFGNGTRLTVT.